These 26 T cell receptor beta chains originate from one sample sequenced in a study of T-cell memory formation after mild COVID-19 (dated by TCRdb to the early 2020s). Receptor amplification or capture employed 5' RACE. Instrument on record: Illumina NovaSeq 6000. TCRdb took the public reads, trimmed them with fastp at Q25, ran MiXCR for clone calling and kept in-frame beta chains. For every CDR3 protein sequence, its rows merge into one entry that carries the most common genes and DNA. Within this sample are 250,000 to 350,000 distinct CDR3 sequences, with 15% to 20% of them counted one time only. The top ten hold roughly 20% of the sample. Material for sequencing was PBMCs or a T cell subset sorted from them (not recorded which). The source of these receptors is a man younger than 35 who had mild COVID-19 (a few samples of this study predate the infection). The sample titles of this study are shuffled in the database, so cell type and time point are left out; the donor was told from shared clones.

This chain connects TRBV10-2 to TRBJ2-5, with D perhaps TRBD1 (6 bases). Trimming shortened V by 11 bases and J by 7 bases, and 20 bases separated the two germline ends. The CDR3 consists of 13 residues. Germline values: CDR1 WSHSY, CDR2 SAAADI. This chain's CDR3 is CASSGALGGTQYF. The CDR3 DNA sequence: TGCGCCTCATCCGGGGCGCTAGGGGGGACCCAGTACTTC.

The chain combines TRBV11-1 with TRBJ2-5; possibly TRBD1 for D (6 bases). V shed 1 base and J shed 4 bases, with 13 bases lying between them. CDR1 and CDR2 from the germline V gene are SGHAT and FQDESV (reference sequence). This CDR3 comprises 15 residues. Here the CDR3 reads CASSLGPGVIETQYF. The CDR3 bases are TGTGCCAGCAGCTTAGGACCAGGGGTTATAGAGACCCAGTACTTC.

This clonotype has at least ten counts. V is TRBV2 and J is TRBJ2-7; D call uncertain. The germline gives CDR1 SNHLY, CDR2 FYNNEI. Trimming removed 1 base at V and 6 bases at J, with 10 bases between. This CDR3 is built from 13 residues. CDR3 sequence reads: CASSEVFFPEQYV. DNA for the CDR3: TGTGCCAGCAGTGAAGTGTTCTTTCCCGAGCAGTACGTC.

This clonotype appeared a few times. This chain joins TRBV5-1 and TRBJ2-6, with D tentatively TRBD1 (5 bases). Trimming removed 0 bases from V and 0 bases from J, with 7 bases in between. The germline gives CDR1 SGHRS, CDR2 YFSETQ. The CDR3 is 16 amino acids. In DNA form, the CDR3 reads TGCGCCAGCAGCTTGGGACAGTTCTCTGGGGCCAACGTCCTGACTTTC. It translates to CASSLGQFSGANVLTF.

The chain links TRBV12-3 or TRBV12-4 to TRBJ2-7, with TRBD2 matching 8 bases. The CDR3 loop spans 14 amino acids. J gave up 4 bases and V 4 bases, and 6 bases lay outside the gene matches. The CDR3 protein is CASSSQRGRYEQYF. Here the CDR3 DNA reads TGTGCCAGCAGTTCCCAGCGGGGGCGGTACGAGCAGTACTTC.

This clonotype has at least ten counts. The rearrangement links TRBV6-5 to TRBJ2-3, with a possible D match to TRBD2 (6 bases). Germline CDR1 is MNHEY and CDR2 is SVGAGI. The CDR3 runs 14 residues. V was shortened by 2 bases and J by 0 bases, with 6 bases between the two germline ends. The CDR3 spells CASSYLASTDTQYF. CDR3 DNA: TGTGCCAGCAGTTACCTAGCGAGCACAGATACGCAGTATTTT.

The J gene is TRBJ2-3, the V gene TRBV12-3 or TRBV12-4; a possible D gene is TRBD2 (5 bases). This CDR3 spans 15 amino acids. Deletions cut 7 bases from V and 0 bases from J, with 14 bases between. The CDR3 DNA reads TGTGCCAGCACCCTAACGCGGGTTAGCACAGATACGCAGTATTTT. It yields the protein CASTLTRVSTDTQYF.

This clonotype was seen a handful of times. The chain joins TRBV4-2 to TRBJ1-1, with D perhaps TRBD1 (6 bases). V was cut by 0 bases and J by 0 bases, with 17 bases left in between. The CDR3 has 18 amino acids. Germline loops: CDR1 LGHNA, CDR2 YNFKEQ. In nucleotides, the CDR3 is TGTGCCAGCAGCCAAGAGGGGATCAGGGGTGGAATGAACACTGAAGCTTTCTTT. This translates into CASSQEGIRGGMNTEAFF.

This chain uses TRBV13 with TRBJ2-3; possible D gene TRBD1, 6 bases. The CDR3 is 14 amino acids. In germline, CDR1 is PRHDT, CDR2 FYEKMQ (reference sequence). V was pared by 5 bases and J by 2 bases, with 11 bases between. CDR3 nucleotides: TGTGCCAGCAGCCCACAGGGAAACACAGATACGCAGTATTTT. This sequence encodes CASSPQGNTDTQYF.

The table lists this clonotype with a few counts. The V call is TRBV18, the J call TRBJ2-2; the D gene is possibly TRBD2 (6 bases). The CDR3 loop spans 14 amino acids. CDR1 is KGHSH, CDR2 LQKENI, per germline. V lost 4 bases to trimming and J lost 4 bases, with 10 bases between them. CDR3 in DNA: TGTGCCAGCTCACTGGGAGGTCGCACCGGGGAGCTGTTTTTT. It specifies CASSLGGRTGELFF. Full variable domain (rest looked up from reference TRBV18 and TRBJ2-2): NAGVMQNPRHLVRRRGQEARLRCSPMKGHSHVYWYRQLPEEGLKFMVYLQKENIIDESGMPKERFSAEFPKEGPSILRIQQVVRGDSAAYFCASSLGGRTGELFFGEGSRLTVL.

V usage is TRBV6-5 and J usage is TRBJ1-1, with a possible D match to TRBD1 (5 bases). Looked up from germline, CDR1 is MNHEY and CDR2 is SVGAGI. Trimming stripped 11 bases from V and 2 bases from J, with 15 bases between. The CDR3 is 13 amino acids. CDR3 residues: CASGGVLNTEAFF. CDR3 coding DNA: TGTGCCTCCGGGGGGGTACTTAACACTGAAGCTTTCTTT.

The chain links TRBV6-5 to TRBJ1-3, with D unresolved. Between the trimmed V and J ends, which lost 10 bases and 0 bases, there was a span of 13 bases. There are 14 residues in the CDR3. Germline CDR1 reads MNHEY; CDR2 reads SVGAGI. CDR3 DNA sequence: TGTGCCACTTGGGCCCCGGGCTCTGGAAACACCATATATTTT. Translation gives CATWAPGSGNTIYF.

J is TRBJ2-7 and V is TRBV2, with 7 bases fitting TRBD1. Germline V gene lookup returns CDR1 SNHLY and CDR2 FYNNEI. This CDR3 region has 11 residues. V was clipped by 10 bases and J by 3 bases; unmatched bases: 3. This chain's CDR3 is CAKGQLYEQYV. The CDR3 nucleotides read TGTGCCAAGGGACAGCTCTACGAGCAGTACGTC.

The rearrangement links TRBV24-1 to TRBJ2-7; no firm D call. The CDR3 sequence is 12 residues long. Between the trimmed V and J ends, which lost 1 base and 8 bases, there was a span of 8 bases. Germline V gene lookup returns CDR1 KGHDR and CDR2 SFDVKD. The CDR3 DNA is TGTGCCACCAGTGATTTTTCGAACCAGCAGTACTTC. Protein product: CATSDFSNQQYF.

CDR3 DNA sequence: TGTGCCAGCAGCACACATCCGGGACAGGGCCGCTACACCTTC. Translation gives CASSTHPGQGRYTF. V and J are TRBV7-2 and TRBJ1-2; 9 bases are shared with TRBD1. The CDR3 consists of 14 residues. V dropped 5 bases and J dropped 9; count of bases not matched to a gene: 10. CDR1 and CDR2 (germline): SGHTA, FQGNSA.

The sample holds one count of this clonotype. The gene calls are TRBV4-1 and TRBJ1-2; TRBD1 might be the D (5 bases). The CDR3 consists of 14 residues. Trimming left V 4 bases short and J 1 base short, with 10 bases between. CDR1 and CDR2 from the germline V gene are MGHRA and YSYEKL. In DNA form, the CDR3 reads TGCGCCAGCAGCCCCCTCGGGGGTAACTATGGCTACACCTTC. It is translated as CASSPLGGNYGYTF.

The sample holds a few counts of this clonotype. This rearrangement joins TRBV2 to TRBJ2-5, with D unresolved. Germline assignment: CDR1 SNHLY and CDR2 FYNNEI. Trimming left V 4 bases short and J 5 bases short, with 17 bases between. This CDR3 is built from 15 residues. CDR3 sequence (DNA): TGTGCCAGCAGTGCGTCGTGGGTATCCGCGGAGACCCAGTACTTC. Its translation: CASSASWVSAETQYF.

Concerning this clonotype: Its ends do not fully match the called genes, so a read error is possible. The V gene is TRBV7-9, the J gene TRBJ2-1; TRBD2 matches at 8 bases. From germline, CDR1 is SEHNR and CDR2 FQNEAQ (reference sequence). This CDR3 contains 13 residues. CDR3 sequence: CASSRAGDNEQLF. CDR3 nucleotides: TGTGCCAGCAGCAGAGCGGGGGACAATGAGCAGTTATTC.

This clonotype has more than one count but fewer than ten. The chain uses TRBV7-3 and TRBJ2-5; 7 nucleotides agree with TRBD2. The length of the CDR3 is 13 residues. V was pared by 8 bases and J by 1 base, with 4 bases of the junction left unmatched. Germline V gene sequence: CDR1 SGHTA, CDR2 FQGTGA. The CDR3 sequence is CASGSGAQETQYF. The CDR3 nucleotides read TGTGCCAGCGGGAGCGGGGCCCAAGAGACCCAGTACTTC.

This clonotype was seen a handful of times. This chain links TRBV10-3 with TRBJ2-7, with D uncertain. Trimming shortened V by 3 bases and J by 4 bases, and 7 bases separated the two germline ends. The CDR3 extends over 12 amino acids. CDR1 is ENHRY and CDR2 is SYGVKD in the germline V gene. CDR3 in amino acids: CAISDNGYEQYV. CDR3 nucleotide sequence: TGTGCCATCAGTGACAACGGATACGAGCAGTACGTC.

This clonotype has only a few counts. The rearrangement uses TRBV6-2 or TRBV6-3 and TRBJ2-5; D is undetermined. The length of the CDR3 is 13 residues. Trimming left V 5 bases short and J 3 bases short, with 10 bases between. The germline V gene has CDR1 MNHEY and CDR2 SVGEGT. The CDR3 nucleotides are TGTGCCAGCAGTACTTGGCAGGAAGAGACCCAGTACTTC. Its translation is CASSTWQEETQYF.

The rearrangement uses TRBV9 and TRBJ2-7, with D possibly matching TRBD2 (5 bases). Germline assignment: CDR1 SGDLS and CDR2 YYNGEE. The CDR3 runs 15 residues. V lost 0 bases and J lost 5, with 15 bases in between. CDR3 protein: CASSVAPSRTDEQYF. The CDR3 DNA sequence: TGTGCCAGCAGCGTAGCTCCTAGCAGGACGGACGAGCAGTACTTC.

The CDR3 protein is CASSDSGRRAPYF. In DNA form, the CDR3 reads TGCGCCAGCAGCGACTCGGGACGCCGGGCCCCGTATTTT. The chain joins TRBV5-1 to TRBJ2-3; the D call may be TRBD1 or TRBD2 (5 bases each). Germline loops: CDR1 SGHRS, CDR2 YFSETQ. The CDR3 extends over 13 amino acids. Deletions cut 4 bases from V and 14 bases from J, with 20 bases between.

This clonotype was recorded many times. The CDR3 coding sequence is TGCAGTGCTAGAGCTGCCGTTGACGCTAGCTCCTACGAGCAGTACGTC. This codes for CSARAAVDASSYEQYV. The gene calls are TRBV20-1 and TRBJ2-7, with no clear D. Germline V gene lookup returns CDR1 DFQATT and CDR2 SNEGSKA (reference sequence). The CDR3 spans 16 residues. Trimming stripped 1 base from V and 0 bases from J, with 16 bases between.

V and J are TRBV2 and TRBJ2-7; 10 bases fit TRBD2. V trimming: 6 bases; J trimming: 5 bases; junction bases outside the gene matches: 1. The CDR3 covers 12 residues. CDR1 and CDR2 (germline): SNHLY, FYNNEI. The CDR3 sequence is CASRTSGHEQYF. DNA for the CDR3: TGTGCCAGCAGGACTAGCGGGCACGAGCAGTACTTC.

The chain couples TRBV2 to TRBJ1-2, with 9 nucleotides matching TRBD1. The CDR3 spans 12 residues. The germline CDR1 and CDR2 sequences are SNHLY and FYNNEI. The ends lost 8 bases at V and 7 bases at J; junction bases unmatched: 5. CDR3 amino acids: CASGGDRAGYTF. The DNA of the CDR3 is TGTGCCAGCGGGGGGGACAGGGCTGGCTACACCTTC.